This T cell receptor (beta chain) comes out of a study of T-cell reconstitution after alpha-beta-depleted transplantation in children. Study-wide findings and caveats: As was reported, about two months after transplant, alpha-beta T cells came from several hundred expanded graft clones.

CDR3 length equals 15 residues. From germline, CDR1 is MDHEN and CDR2 SYDVKM. V trimming: 5 bases; J trimming: 1 base; junction bases outside the gene matches: 8. Construction of the TCRbeta library involved unique molecular identifiers. MiXCR, applied by TCRdb to the PCR reads, yields one record per CDR3 protein. Of approximately 220,000 distinct CDR3 sequences in the sample, more than 15% are singletons; the top ten hold 43%. Regarding this clonotype: No antigen is known for it.

Sequenced material: PBMCs, mostly from graft donor cells, taken 360 days after TCRalphabeta/CD19-depleted stem cell transplant. This TCR was recovered from a male patient between 2 and 10 years old who had a stem cell transplant for acute lymphoblastic leukemia, so the T cells may come from the graft donor. The chain joins TRBV28 to TRBJ2-7, with TRBD1 matching over 7 bases. CDR3 sequence: CASSLRDRRSYEQYF. The DNA of the CDR3 is TGTGCCAGCAGTCTCCGGGACAGAAGGTCCTACGAGCAGTACTTC.